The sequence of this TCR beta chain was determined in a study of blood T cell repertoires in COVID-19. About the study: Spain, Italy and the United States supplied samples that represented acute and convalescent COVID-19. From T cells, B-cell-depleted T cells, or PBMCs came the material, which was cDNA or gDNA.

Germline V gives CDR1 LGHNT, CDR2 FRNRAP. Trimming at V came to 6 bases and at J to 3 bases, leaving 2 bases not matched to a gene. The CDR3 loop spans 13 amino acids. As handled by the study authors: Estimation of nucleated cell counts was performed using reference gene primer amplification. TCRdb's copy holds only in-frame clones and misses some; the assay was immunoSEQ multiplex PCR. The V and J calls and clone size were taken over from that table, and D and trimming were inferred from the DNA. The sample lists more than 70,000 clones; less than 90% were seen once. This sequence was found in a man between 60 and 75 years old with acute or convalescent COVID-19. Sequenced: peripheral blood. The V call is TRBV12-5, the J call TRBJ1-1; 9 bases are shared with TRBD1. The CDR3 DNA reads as TGTGCTAGTGGCCGGGACAGGGACACTGAAGCTTTCTTT. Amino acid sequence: CASGRDRDTEAFF.